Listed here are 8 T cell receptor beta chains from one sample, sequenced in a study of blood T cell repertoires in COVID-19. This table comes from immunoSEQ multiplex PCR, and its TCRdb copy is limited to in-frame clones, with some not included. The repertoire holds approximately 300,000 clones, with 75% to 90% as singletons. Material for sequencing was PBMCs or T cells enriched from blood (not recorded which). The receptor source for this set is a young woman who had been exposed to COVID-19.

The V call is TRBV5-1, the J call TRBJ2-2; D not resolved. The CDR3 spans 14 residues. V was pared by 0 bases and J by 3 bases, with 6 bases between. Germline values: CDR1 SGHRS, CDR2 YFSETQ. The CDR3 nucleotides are TGCGCCAGCAGCTTGGGCGACTACACCGGGGAGCTGTTTTTT. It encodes CASSLGDYTGELFF.

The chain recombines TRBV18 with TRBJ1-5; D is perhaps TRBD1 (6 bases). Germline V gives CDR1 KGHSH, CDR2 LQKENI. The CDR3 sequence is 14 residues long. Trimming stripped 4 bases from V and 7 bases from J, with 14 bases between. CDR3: CASSRGPGRQPQHF. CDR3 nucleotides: TGTGCCAGCTCACGGGGGCCCGGACGACAGCCCCAGCATTTT.

CDR3 region: CASSVGSLAGGGQYF. CDR3 nucleotide sequence: TGTGCCAGCAGCGTCGGGTCGCTAGCGGGAGGGGGGCAGTACTTC. The gene calls are TRBV9 and TRBJ2-7, with 12 bases lining up with TRBD2. The CDR3 length is 15 residues. The germline V gene has CDR1 SGDLS and CDR2 YYNGEE. The ends lost 2 bases at V and 9 bases at J; junction bases unmatched: 9.

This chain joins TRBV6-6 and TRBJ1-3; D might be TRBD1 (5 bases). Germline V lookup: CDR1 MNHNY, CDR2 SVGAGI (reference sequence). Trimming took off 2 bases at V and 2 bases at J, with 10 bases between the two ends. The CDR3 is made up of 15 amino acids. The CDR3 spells CASSYPTDTGNTIYF. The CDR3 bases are TGTGCCAGCAGTTACCCGACAGACACTGGAAACACCATATATTTT.

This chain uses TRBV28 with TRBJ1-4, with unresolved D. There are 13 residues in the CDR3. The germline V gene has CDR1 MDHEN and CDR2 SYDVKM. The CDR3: CAAGGNSNEKLFF. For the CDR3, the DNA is TGTGCTGCGGGAGGAAACTCTAATGAAAAACTGTTTTTT.

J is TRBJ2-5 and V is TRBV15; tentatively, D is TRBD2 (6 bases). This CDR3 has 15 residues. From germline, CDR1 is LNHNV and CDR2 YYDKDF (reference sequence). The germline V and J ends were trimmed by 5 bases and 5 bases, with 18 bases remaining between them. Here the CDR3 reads CATSLQDYPPETQYF. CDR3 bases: TGTGCCACCAGCCTCCAGGACTACCCCCCGGAGACCCAGTACTTC.

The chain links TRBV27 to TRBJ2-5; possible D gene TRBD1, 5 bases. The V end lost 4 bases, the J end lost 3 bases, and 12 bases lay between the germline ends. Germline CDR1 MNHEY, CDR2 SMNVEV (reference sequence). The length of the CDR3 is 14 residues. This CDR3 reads CASSSIQDKETQYF. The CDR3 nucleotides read TGTGCCAGCAGTTCGATACAGGATAAAGAGACCCAGTACTTC.

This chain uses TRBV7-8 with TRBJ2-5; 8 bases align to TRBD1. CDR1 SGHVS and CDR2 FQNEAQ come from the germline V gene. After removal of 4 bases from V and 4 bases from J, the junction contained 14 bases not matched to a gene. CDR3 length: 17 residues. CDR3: CASSSRVGQGAGETQYF. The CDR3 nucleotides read TGTGCCAGCAGCTCCCGGGTTGGGCAGGGGGCCGGAGAGACCCAGTACTTC.